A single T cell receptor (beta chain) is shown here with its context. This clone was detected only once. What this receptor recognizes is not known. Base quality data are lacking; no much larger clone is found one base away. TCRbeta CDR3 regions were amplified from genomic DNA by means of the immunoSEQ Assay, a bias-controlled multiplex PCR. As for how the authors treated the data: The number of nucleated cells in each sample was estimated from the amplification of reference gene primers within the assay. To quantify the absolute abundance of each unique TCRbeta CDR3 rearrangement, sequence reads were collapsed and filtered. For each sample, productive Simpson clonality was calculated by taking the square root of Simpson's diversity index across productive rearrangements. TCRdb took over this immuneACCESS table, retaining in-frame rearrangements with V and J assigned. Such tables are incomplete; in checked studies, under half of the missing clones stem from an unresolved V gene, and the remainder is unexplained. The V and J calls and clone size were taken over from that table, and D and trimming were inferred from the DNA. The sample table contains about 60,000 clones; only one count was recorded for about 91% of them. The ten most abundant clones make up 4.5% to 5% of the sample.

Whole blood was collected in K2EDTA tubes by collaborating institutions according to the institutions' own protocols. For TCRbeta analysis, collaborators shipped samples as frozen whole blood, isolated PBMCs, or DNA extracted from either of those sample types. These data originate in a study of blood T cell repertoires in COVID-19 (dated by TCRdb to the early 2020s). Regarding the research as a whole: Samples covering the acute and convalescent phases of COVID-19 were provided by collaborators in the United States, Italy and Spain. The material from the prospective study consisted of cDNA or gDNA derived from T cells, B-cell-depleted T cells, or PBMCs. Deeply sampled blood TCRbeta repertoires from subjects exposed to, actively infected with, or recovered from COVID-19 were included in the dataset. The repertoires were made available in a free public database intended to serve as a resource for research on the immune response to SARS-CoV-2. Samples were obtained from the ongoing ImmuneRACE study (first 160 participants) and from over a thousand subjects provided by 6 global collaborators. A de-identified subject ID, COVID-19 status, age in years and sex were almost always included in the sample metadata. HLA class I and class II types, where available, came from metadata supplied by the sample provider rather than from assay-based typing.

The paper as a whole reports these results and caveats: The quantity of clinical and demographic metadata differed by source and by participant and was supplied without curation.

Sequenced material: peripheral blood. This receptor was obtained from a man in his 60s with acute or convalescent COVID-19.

CDR3 region: CASTKDRVSNQPQHF. The DNA sequence is as follows: TGTGCCAGCACCAAAGACAGGGTTAGCAATCAGCCCCAGCATTTT. The V gene is TRBV28 and the J gene is TRBJ1-5; 7 nucleotides in the junction match TRBD1. Including the terminal cysteine and phenylalanine, the CDR3 comprises 15 residues. The kept DNA is CDR3 alone, 45 bases in frame from the first base. The germline V and J ends show losses of 7 bases and 0 bases respectively, and no gene match explains 6 bases of the junction. CDR1 and CDR2, looked up from the germline V gene, are MDHEN and SYDVKM.